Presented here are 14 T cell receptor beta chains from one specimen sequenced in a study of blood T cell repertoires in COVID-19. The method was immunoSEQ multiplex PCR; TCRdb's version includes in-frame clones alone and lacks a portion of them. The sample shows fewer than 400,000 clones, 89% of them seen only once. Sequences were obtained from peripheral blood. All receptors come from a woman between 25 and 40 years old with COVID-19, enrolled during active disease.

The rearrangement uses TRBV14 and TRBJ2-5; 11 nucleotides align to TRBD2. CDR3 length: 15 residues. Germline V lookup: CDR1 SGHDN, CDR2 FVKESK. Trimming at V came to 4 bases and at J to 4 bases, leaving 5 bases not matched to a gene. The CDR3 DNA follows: TGTGCCAGCAGCCGAAGGACTAGCGGGCTAGAGACCCAGTACTTC. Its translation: CASSRRTSGLETQYF.

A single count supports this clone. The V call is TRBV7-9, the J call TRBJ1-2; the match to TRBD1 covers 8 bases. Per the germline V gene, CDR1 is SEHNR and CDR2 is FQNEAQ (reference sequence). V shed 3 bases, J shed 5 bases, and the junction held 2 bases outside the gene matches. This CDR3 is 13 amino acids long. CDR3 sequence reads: CASSLGQEYGYTF. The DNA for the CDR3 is TGTGCCAGCAGCTTGGGACAGGAGTATGGCTACACCTTC.

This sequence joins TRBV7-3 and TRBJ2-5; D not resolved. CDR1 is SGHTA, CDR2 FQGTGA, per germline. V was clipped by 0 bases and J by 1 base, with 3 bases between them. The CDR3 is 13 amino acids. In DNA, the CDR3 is TGTGCCAGCAGCTTAACCCTCCAAGAGACCCAGTACTTC. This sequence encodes CASSLTLQETQYF.

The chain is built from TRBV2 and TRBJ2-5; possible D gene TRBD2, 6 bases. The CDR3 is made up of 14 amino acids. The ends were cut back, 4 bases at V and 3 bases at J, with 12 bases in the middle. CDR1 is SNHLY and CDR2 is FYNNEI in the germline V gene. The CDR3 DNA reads TGTGCCAGCAGTGGAAGCGGGTATGAAGAGACCCAGTACTTC. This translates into CASSGSGYEETQYF.

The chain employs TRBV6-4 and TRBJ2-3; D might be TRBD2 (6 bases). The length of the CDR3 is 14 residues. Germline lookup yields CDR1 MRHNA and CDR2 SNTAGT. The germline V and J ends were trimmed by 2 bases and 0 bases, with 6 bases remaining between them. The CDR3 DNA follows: TGTGCCAGCAGTGACGGGACTAGCACAGATACGCAGTATTTT. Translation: CASSDGTSTDTQYF.

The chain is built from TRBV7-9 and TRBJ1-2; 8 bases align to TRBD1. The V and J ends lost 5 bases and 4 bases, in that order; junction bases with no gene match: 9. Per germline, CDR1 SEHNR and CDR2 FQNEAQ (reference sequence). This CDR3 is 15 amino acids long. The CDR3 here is CASSPRTGTGYGYTF. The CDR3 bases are TGTGCCAGCAGCCCAAGAACCGGGACAGGCTATGGCTACACCTTC. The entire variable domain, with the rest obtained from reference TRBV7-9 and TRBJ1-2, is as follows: DTGVSQNPRHKITKRGQNVTFRCDPISEHNRLYWYRQTLGQGPEFLTYFQNEAQLEKSRLLSDRFSAERPKGSFSTLEIQRTEQGDSAMYLCASSPRTGTGYGYTFGSGTRLTVV.

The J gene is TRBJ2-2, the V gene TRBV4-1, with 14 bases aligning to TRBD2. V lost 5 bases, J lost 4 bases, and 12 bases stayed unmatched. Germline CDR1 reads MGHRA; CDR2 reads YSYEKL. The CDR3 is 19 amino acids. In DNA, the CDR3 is TGCGCCAGCAGCTTAAGGGGACTAGCGGGGGTCGGCGCCACCGGGGAGCTGTTTTTT. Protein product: CASSLRGLAGVGATGELFF.

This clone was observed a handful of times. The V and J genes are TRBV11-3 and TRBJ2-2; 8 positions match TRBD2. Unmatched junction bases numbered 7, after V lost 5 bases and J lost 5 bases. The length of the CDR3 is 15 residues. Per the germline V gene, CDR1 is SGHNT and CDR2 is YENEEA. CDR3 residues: CASSPGGPETGELFF. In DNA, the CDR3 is TGTGCCAGCAGCCCGGGGGGGCCGGAGACCGGGGAGCTGTTTTTT.

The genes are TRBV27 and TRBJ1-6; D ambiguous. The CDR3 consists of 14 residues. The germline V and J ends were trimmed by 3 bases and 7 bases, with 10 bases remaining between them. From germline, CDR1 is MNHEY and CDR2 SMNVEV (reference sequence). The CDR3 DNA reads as TGTGCCAGCAGTTTCCACACAGTAAATTCACCCCTCCACTTT. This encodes CASSFHTVNSPLHF.

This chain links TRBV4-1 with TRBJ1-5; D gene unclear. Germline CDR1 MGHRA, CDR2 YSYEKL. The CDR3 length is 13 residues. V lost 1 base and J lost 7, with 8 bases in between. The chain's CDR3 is CASSQVGRQPQHF. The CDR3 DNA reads TGCGCCAGCAGCCAAGTGGGGAGACAGCCCCAGCATTTT.

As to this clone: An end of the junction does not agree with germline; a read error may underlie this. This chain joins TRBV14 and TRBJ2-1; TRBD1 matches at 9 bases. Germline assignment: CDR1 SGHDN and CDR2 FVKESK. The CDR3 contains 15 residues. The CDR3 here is CASSQGDRVYNEQFF. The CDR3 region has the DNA TGTGCCAGCAGTCAAGGGGACAGGGTTTACAATGAGCAGTTCTTC.

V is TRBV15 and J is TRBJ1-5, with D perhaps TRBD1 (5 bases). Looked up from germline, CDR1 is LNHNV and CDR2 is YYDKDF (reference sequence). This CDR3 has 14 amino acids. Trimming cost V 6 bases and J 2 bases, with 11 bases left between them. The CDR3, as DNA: TGTGCCACCAGAGACACAGGAGGCAATCAGCCCCAGCATTTT. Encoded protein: CATRDTGGNQPQHF.

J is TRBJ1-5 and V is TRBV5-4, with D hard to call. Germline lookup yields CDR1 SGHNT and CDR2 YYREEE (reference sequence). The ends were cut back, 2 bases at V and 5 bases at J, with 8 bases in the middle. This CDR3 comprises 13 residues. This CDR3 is CASSFDKDQPQHF. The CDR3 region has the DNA TGTGCCAGCAGCTTTGACAAGGATCAGCCCCAGCATTTT.

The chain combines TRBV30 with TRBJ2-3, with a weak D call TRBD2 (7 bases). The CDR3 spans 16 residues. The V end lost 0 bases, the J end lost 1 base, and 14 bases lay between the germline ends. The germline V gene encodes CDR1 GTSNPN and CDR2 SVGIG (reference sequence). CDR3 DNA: TGTGCCTGGAGTGTACATGAGGGGGGGCGCACAGATACGCAGTATTTT. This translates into CAWSVHEGGRTDTQYF. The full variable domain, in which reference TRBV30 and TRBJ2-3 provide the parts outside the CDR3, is SQTIHQWPATLVQPVGSPLSLECTVEGTSNPNLYWYRQAAGRGLQLLFYSVGIGQISSEVPQNLSASRPQDRQFILSSKKLLLSDSGFYLCAWSVHEGGRTDTQYFGPGTRLTVL.